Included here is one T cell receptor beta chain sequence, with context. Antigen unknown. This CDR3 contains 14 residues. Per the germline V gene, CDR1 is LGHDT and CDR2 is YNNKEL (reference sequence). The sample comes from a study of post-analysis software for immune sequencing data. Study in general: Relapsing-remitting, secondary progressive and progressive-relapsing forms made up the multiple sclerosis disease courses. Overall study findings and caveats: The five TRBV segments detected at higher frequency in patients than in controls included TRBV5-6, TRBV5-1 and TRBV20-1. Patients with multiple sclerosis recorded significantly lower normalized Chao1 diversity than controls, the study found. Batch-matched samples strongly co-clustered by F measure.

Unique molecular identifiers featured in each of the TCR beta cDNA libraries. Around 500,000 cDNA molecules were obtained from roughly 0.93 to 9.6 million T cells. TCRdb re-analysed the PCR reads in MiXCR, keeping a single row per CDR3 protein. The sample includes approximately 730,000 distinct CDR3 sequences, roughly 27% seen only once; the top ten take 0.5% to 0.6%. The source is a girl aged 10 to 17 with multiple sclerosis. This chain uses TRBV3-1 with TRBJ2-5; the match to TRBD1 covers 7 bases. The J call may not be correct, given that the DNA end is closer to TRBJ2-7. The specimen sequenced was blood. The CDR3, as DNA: TGTGCCAGCCGCCGAATCGGGACAGTGGGCGAGCAGTACTTC. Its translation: CASRRIGTVGEQYF.